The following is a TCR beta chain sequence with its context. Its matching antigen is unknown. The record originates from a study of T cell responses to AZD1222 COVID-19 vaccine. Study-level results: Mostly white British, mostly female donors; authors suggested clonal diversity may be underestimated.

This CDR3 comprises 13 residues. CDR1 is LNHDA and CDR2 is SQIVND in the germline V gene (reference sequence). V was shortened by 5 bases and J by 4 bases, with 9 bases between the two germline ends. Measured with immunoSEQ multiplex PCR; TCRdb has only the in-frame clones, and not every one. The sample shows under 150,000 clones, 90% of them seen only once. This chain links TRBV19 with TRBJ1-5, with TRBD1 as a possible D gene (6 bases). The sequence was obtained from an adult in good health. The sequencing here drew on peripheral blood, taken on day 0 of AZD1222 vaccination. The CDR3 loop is CASSQGPNQPQHF. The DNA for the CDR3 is TGTGCCAGTAGTCAGGGGCCTAATCAGCCCCAGCATTTT.